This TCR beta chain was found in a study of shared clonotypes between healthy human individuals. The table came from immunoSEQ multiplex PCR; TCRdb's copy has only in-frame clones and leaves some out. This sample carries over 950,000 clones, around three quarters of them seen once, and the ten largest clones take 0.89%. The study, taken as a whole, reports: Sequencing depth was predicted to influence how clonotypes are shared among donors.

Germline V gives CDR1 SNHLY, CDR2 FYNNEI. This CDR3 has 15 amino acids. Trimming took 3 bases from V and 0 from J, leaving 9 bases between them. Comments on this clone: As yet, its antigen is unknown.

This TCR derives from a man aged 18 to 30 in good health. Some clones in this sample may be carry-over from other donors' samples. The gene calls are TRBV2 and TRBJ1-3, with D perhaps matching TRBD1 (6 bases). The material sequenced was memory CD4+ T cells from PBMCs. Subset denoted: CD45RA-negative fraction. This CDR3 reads CASSDRGASGNTIYF. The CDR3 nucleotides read TGTGCCAGCAGTGACAGGGGAGCCTCTGGAAACACCATATATTTT.